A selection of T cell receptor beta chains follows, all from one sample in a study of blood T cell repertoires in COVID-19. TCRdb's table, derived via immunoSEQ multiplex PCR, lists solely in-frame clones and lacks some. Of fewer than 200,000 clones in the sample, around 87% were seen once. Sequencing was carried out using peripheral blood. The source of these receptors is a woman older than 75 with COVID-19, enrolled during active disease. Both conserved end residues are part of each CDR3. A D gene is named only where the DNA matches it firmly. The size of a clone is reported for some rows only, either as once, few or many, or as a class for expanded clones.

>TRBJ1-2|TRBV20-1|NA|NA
CSASHTHNYGYTF
TGCAGTGCTAGTCACACACATAACTATGGCTACACCTTC
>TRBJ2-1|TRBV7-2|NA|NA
CASSATRDSYNEQFF
TGTGCCAGCAGCGCAACCAGGGACTCCTACAATGAGCAGTTCTTC
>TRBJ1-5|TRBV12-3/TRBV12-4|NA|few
CASSLGEGQPQHF
TGTGCCAGCAGTTTAGGTGAGGGTCAGCCCCAGCATTTT
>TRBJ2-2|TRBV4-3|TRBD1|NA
CASSHLTGGGTGELFF
TGCGCCAGCAGCCACCTGACAGGGGGCGGCACCGGGGAGCTGTTTTTT
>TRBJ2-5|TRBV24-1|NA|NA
CATSDPRSVRTQYF
TGTGCCACCAGTGACCCGCGGTCAGTCAGGACCCAGTACTTC
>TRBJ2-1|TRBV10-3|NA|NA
CATLRENYNEQFF
TGTGCCACCTTGCGGGAAAACTACAATGAGCAGTTCTTC
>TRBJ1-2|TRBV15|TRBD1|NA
CATSRAQGFGYTF
TGTGCCACCAGCAGAGCACAGGGGTTTGGCTACACCTTC
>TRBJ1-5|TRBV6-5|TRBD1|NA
CASSPRQGAQPQHF
TGTGCCAGCAGTCCCCGACAGGGGGCACAGCCCCAGCATTTT
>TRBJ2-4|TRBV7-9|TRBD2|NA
CASSIAGGAKNIQYF
TGTGCCAGCAGTATAGCGGGAGGGGCCAAAAACATTCAGTACTTC
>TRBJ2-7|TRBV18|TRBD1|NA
CASSPSGTGAFRWYF
TGTGCCAGCTCACCGTCCGGGACAGGGGCCTTTCGATGGTACTTC
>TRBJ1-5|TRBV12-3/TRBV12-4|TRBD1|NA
CASSQQGRQPQHF
TGTGCCAGCAGTCAACAGGGGCGTCAGCCCCAGCATTTT
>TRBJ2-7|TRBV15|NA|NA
CATSRDEAGYEQYF
TGTGCCACCAGCAGAGACGAGGCCGGCTACGAGCAGTACTTC
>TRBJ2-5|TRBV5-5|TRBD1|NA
CASSLEGQGSWETQYF
TGTGCCAGCAGCTTGGAGGGACAGGGGTCGTGGGAGACCCAGTACTTC
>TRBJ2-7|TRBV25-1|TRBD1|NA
CASRAGTGNYEQYF
TGTGCCAGCAGAGCCGGGACAGGAAATTACGAGCAGTACTTC
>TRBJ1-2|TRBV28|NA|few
CASRIQGGYYGYTF
TGTGCCAGCAGGATACAGGGTGGTTACTATGGCTACACCTTC
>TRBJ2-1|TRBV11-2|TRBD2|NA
CASSPLSGNSYNEQFF
TGTGCCAGCAGCCCCCTCAGCGGGAACTCCTACAATGAGCAGTTCTTC
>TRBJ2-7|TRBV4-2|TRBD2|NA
CASSPVAREGSYEQYF
TGTGCCAGCAGCCCCGTGGCCAGGGAGGGTTCCTACGAGCAGTACTTC
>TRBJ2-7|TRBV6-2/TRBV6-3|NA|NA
CASSFGILREQYF
TGTGCCAGCAGTTTCGGCATCCTCAGGGAGCAGTACTTC
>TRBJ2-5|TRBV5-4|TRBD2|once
CASSSGGLAGAETQYF
TGTGCCAGCAGCTCTGGGGGCCTAGCGGGAGCAGAGACCCAGTACTTC
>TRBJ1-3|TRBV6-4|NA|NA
CASSDAWRAGNTIYF
TGTGCCAGCAGTGACGCCTGGAGAGCAGGAAACACCATATATTTT
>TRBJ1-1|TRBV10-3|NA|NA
CAISRTENTEAFF
TGTGCCATCAGTAGGACAGAGAACACTGAAGCTTTCTTT
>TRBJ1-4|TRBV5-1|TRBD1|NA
CASSTRQGGNEKLFF
TGCGCCAGCAGCACTCGACAGGGGGGGAATGAAAAACTGTTTTTT
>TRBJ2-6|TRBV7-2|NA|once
CASSSETSGANVLTF
TGTGCCAGCAGCTCCGAGACTTCTGGGGCCAACGTCCTGACTTTC
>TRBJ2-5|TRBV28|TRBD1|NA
CASSPTGVRETQYF
TGTGCCAGCAGTCCGACAGGGGTGAGAGAGACCCAGTACTTC
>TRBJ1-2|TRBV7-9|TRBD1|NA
CASSSYRGYGYTF
TGTGCCAGCAGCTCTTACAGGGGTTATGGCTACACCTTC
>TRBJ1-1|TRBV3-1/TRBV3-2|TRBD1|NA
CASSHGTGSTEAFF
TGTGCCAGCAGCCACGGGACAGGGTCCACTGAAGCTTTCTTT
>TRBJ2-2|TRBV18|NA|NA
CASSRRGNGVNTGELFF
TGTGCCAGCTCAAGGAGGGGAAACGGGGTCAACACCGGGGAGCTGTTTTTT
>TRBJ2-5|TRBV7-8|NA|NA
CASSPRRGGETQYF
TGTGCCAGCAGCCCCCGACGGGGAGGAGAGACCCAGTACTTC
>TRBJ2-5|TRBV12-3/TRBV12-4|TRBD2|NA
CASSLGGGKTQYF
TGTGCCAGCAGTTTAGGGGGAGGGAAGACCCAGTACTTC
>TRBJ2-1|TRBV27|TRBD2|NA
CASRPAGQVQTSGLYNEQFF
TGTGCCAGCAGACCCGCGGGACAAGTACAAACTAGCGGGCTTTACAATGAGCAGTTCTTC
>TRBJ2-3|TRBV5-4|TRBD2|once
CASSSPKSGVSTDTQYF
TGTGCCAGCAGTTCCCCTAAAAGCGGGGTTAGCACAGATACGCAGTATTTT
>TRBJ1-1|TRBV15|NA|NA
CATSSLPSTEAFF
TGTGCCACCAGCAGCCTTCCGAGCACTGAAGCTTTCTTT
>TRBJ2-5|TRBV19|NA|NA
CASSIGRVGTQYF
TGTGCCAGTAGTATAGGCAGGGTAGGGACCCAGTACTTC
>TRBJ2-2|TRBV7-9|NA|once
CASSGVRDIRFRELFF
TGTGCCAGCAGCGGAGTCCGGGACATCCGTTTTCGGGAGCTGTTTTTT
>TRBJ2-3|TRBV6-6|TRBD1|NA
CASSTGTGGTDTQYF
TGTGCCAGCAGCACCGGGACAGGGGGTACAGATACGCAGTATTTT
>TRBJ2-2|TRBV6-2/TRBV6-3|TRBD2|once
CASSRTTSGTGELFF
TGTGCCAGCAGTCGGACGACTAGCGGGACAGGGGAGCTGTTTTTT
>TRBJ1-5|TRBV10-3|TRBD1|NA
CAVNRGPGQPQHF
TGTGCCGTTAACAGGGGGCCAGGGCAGCCCCAGCATTTT